This TCR beta chain was sequenced during a study of T cells in localized non-small cell lung cancer. Measured with immunoSEQ multiplex PCR; TCRdb has only the in-frame clones, and not every one. The sample contains about 70,000 clones, roughly nine tenths of which appear only once. This receptor was obtained from a male donor older than 55 with stage III squamous cell lung carcinoma. The material sequenced was peripheral blood, taken before any cancer treatment.

DNA for the CDR3: TGTGCCAGCAGCTTAGAGGTCCCACCTAATTCACCCCTCCACTTT. Translated, it gives CASSLEVPPNSPLHF. The chain joins TRBV7-6 to TRBJ1-6; D ambiguous. V lost 1 base and J lost 6, with 10 bases in between. Germline V gene data show CDR1 as SGHVS and CDR2 as FNYEAQ. The CDR3 covers 15 residues.